One sample yielded the 5 T cell receptor beta chains listed below, sequenced in a study of tumor and adjacent non-tumor tissue in lung cancer (dated by TCRdb to between 2018 and 2020). Receptor libraries were prepared by multiplex PCR. Sequencing was performed on an Illumina HiSeq 2500. Following protocols modified from ARM-PCR, the researchers constructed TCRbeta libraries through three rounds of nested PCR with primers (Table S4). The public sequencing data were trimmed at Q25 with fastp and processed into clonotypes with MiXCR by TCRdb, which kept only in-frame beta chains. All rows with the same CDR3 protein become a single entry with the most common DNA and genes. The sample yields approximately 62,000 distinct CDR3 sequences; about 63% were counted once. The biggest ten clones account for under 35% of the sample. RNA was extracted from bulk unsorted tissue and checked for quality with a NanoDrop ND-1000 and an Agilent 2100. The normal lung samples consisted of distant non-tumor tissue collected more than 3 cm from the tumor edge.

The specimen was distant non-tumor lung tissue. Source of these receptors: a man between 65 and 79 years old with non-small cell lung cancer.

The chain joins TRBV11-1 to TRBJ2-1, with 9 positions matching TRBD2. Germline CDR1 SGHAT, CDR2 FQDESV (reference sequence). This CDR3 has 16 residues. V was pared by 2 bases and J by 4 bases, with 6 bases of the junction left unmatched. The CDR3 is CASSLRTSDMYNEQFF. CDR3 DNA sequence: TGTGCCAGCAGCTTAAGGACTAGCGATATGTACAATGAGCAGTTCTTC.

This clonotype was seen repeatedly, ten times or more. This chain's CDR3 is CASSPRGALHSGSTDTQYF. CDR3 DNA sequence: TGTGCCAGCAGCCCTCGAGGGGCCCTGCATAGCGGAAGCACAGATACGCAGTATTTT. The chain has TRBV4-2 and TRBJ2-3, with D perhaps TRBD2 (6 bases). The germline V gene encodes CDR1 LGHNA and CDR2 YNFKEQ. The length of the CDR3 is 19 residues. V lost 4 bases and J 0 bases, leaving 23 bases between the germline ends.

A word on this clonotype: A junction boundary mismatches the germline segment, possibly from a read error. The V gene is TRBV11-2, the J gene TRBJ2-1, with 12 bases aligning to TRBD1. Germline-derived CDR1 and CDR2 are SGHAT and FQNNGV. The CDR3 totals 18 residues. DNA for the CDR3: TGTGCCAGCTGCCGCCTCCCGGGGACAGGGGGCGCAGGCAATGAGCAATTCTTC. It specifies CASCRLPGTGGAGNEQFF.

This clonotype was seen at least ten times. V is TRBV6-2 or TRBV6-3 and J is TRBJ2-1; possible D gene TRBD2, 7 bases. V was pared by 8 bases and J by 4 bases, with 24 bases between. Germline CDR1 reads MNHEY; CDR2 reads SVGEGT. This CDR3 has 17 residues. The CDR3 here is CASVDRGGAGVYNEQFF. For the CDR3, the DNA is TGTGCCAGCGTTGATCGAGGGGGGGCAGGAGTATACAATGAGCAGTTCTTC.

This clonotype has a count of ten or more. CDR3 coding DNA: TGCAGTGCTAAAGTCCCCGGTGGAGACACTGAAGCTTTCTTT. Its protein is CSAKVPGGDTEAFF. This chain uses TRBV20-1 with TRBJ1-1, with D uncertain. This CDR3 has 14 residues. In germline, CDR1 is DFQATT, CDR2 SNEGSKA (reference sequence). Trimming removed 4 bases from V and 3 bases from J, with 15 bases in between.